The 31 T cell receptor beta chains below all came from one sample that was sequenced in a study of blood T cell repertoires in COVID-19. The method was immunoSEQ multiplex PCR; TCRdb's version includes in-frame clones alone and lacks a portion of them. The profile shows about 110,000 clones, 86% of them singletons. Sequencing was performed on peripheral blood. The source of these receptors is a man between 35 and 55 years old with acute or convalescent COVID-19.

This chain joins TRBV6-5 and TRBJ2-1; possibly TRBD1 for D (6 bases). V shed 8 bases and J shed 9 bases, with 14 bases lying between them. In germline, CDR1 is MNHEY, CDR2 SVGAGI. The CDR3 runs 12 residues. The CDR3 spells CASGNRVSEQFF. The DNA for the CDR3 is TGTGCCAGCGGAAACAGGGTGAGTGAGCAGTTCTTC.

This clone has just one count. V gene TRBV7-2 combines with J gene TRBJ1-2; 11 nucleotides line up with TRBD1. Germline values: CDR1 SGHTA, CDR2 FQGNSA. The CDR3 covers 15 residues. V lost 4 bases to trimming and J lost 3 bases; unmatched junction nucleotides: 4. The CDR3 DNA reads TGTGCCAGCAGCTCGGACAGGGGGCGAGACTATGGCTACACCTTC. This encodes CASSSDRGRDYGYTF.

V usage is TRBV5-1 and J usage is TRBJ2-3; perhaps TRBD2 as D (6 bases). The CDR3 is 14 amino acids. CDR1 SGHRS and CDR2 YFSETQ come from the germline V gene. V was cut by 1 base and J by 3 bases, with 9 bases left in between. The CDR3 sequence is CASSLPGGTDTQYF. The CDR3 coding sequence is TGCGCCAGCAGCTTGCCCGGGGGAACAGATACGCAGTATTTT.

The chain links TRBV11-2 to TRBJ2-2, with a weak D call TRBD2 (7 bases). The germline V gene has CDR1 SGHAT and CDR2 FQNNGV. CDR3 length equals 14 residues. V was clipped by 8 bases and J by 4 bases, with 14 bases between them. CDR3 sequence: CASGGGYITGELFF. Here the CDR3 DNA reads TGTGCCAGCGGCGGGGGCTATATCACCGGGGAGCTGTTTTTT.

V usage is TRBV18 and J usage is TRBJ2-1, with D uncertain. The CDR3 has 13 amino acids. Trimming shortened V by 5 bases and J by 10 bases, and 15 bases separated the two germline ends. Germline CDR1 KGHSH, CDR2 LQKENI. CDR3 sequence reads: CASSAKVGQEQFF. The DNA for the CDR3 is TGTGCCAGCTCAGCAAAGGTTGGGCAGGAGCAGTTCTTC.

The chain is built from TRBV20-1 and TRBJ1-1; D not resolved. The CDR3 sequence is 11 residues long. Trimming cost V 6 bases and J 6 bases, with 11 bases left between them. Germline V gene lookup returns CDR1 DFQATT and CDR2 SNEGSKA (reference sequence). This CDR3 reads CSARGTSEAFF. CDR3 bases: TGCAGTGCCCGCGGTACGTCTGAAGCTTTCTTT.

The gene calls are TRBV7-2 and TRBJ1-1, with a weak D call TRBD1 (5 bases). Germline CDR1 is SGHTA and CDR2 is FQGNSA. V dropped 1 base and J dropped 7 bases, with 10 bases sitting between them. This CDR3 contains 13 residues. The CDR3 sequence: CASSLVGAHEAFF. The CDR3 DNA follows: TGTGCCAGCAGCTTAGTTGGGGCTCATGAAGCTTTCTTT. The variable domain in full, with the rest retrieved from reference TRBV7-2 and TRBJ1-1, is GAGVSQSPSNKVTEKGKDVELRCDPISGHTALYWYRQSLGQGLEFLIYFQGNSAPDKSGLPSDRFSAERTGGSVSTLTIQRTQQEDSAVYLCASSLVGAHEAFFGQGTRLTVV.

The chain has TRBV7-8 and TRBJ1-6; no clear D gene. Per the germline V gene, CDR1 is SGHVS and CDR2 is FQNEAQ. This CDR3 has 16 residues. V lost 4 bases and J lost 2, with 12 bases in between. CDR3 nucleotide sequence: TGTGCCAGCAGCTCAATAACAGCCACCTATAATTCACCCCTCCACTTT. Protein: CASSSITATYNSPLHF.

The chain employs TRBV19 and TRBJ2-1; 10 bases match TRBD2. Germline lookup yields CDR1 LNHDA and CDR2 SQIVND (reference sequence). This CDR3 is built from 13 residues. After removal of 10 bases from V and 7 bases from J, the junction contained 7 bases not matched to a gene. DNA of the CDR3: TGTGCCACCACTAGCGGGATGGGGAATGAGCAGTTCTTC. Translating it yields CATTSGMGNEQFF. The variable domain in full, completed from reference TRBV19 and TRBJ2-1, reads DGGITQSPKYLFRKEGQNVTLSCEQNLNHDAMYWYRQDPGQGLRLIYYSQIVNDFQKGDIAEGYSVSREKKESFPLTVTSAQKNPTAFYLCATTSGMGNEQFFGPGTRLTVL.

This sequence joins TRBV10-2 and TRBJ1-3; TRBD1 matches 8 bases. The CDR3 has 15 residues. J gave up 2 bases and V 6 bases, and 6 bases lay outside the gene matches. Germline assignment: CDR1 WSHSY and CDR2 SAAADI. The DNA for the CDR3 is TGCGCCAGCAGCACAGGGGGGATAGCTGGAAACACCATATATTTT. It translates to CASSTGGIAGNTIYF.

The chain carries TRBV25-1 and TRBJ1-4, with D perhaps TRBD1 (5 bases). CDR1 and CDR2 from the germline V gene are MGHDK and SYGVNS. This CDR3 region has 17 residues. The V end was cut by 1 base, the J end by 8 bases, with 20 bases between. The CDR3 reads CASSESGRSGGKEKLFF. Written as DNA, the CDR3 is TGTGCCAGCAGTGAATCTGGTCGGTCGGGGGGAAAAGAAAAACTGTTTTTT.

The chain is built from TRBV5-1 and TRBJ2-1; 11 nucleotides agree with TRBD2. CDR3 length equals 14 residues. Germline CDR1 reads SGHRS; CDR2 reads YFSETQ. The V segment lost 2 bases and the J segment 5 bases; nucleotides outside the gene matches: 0. CDR3 loop: CASSFSGRDNEQFF. The DNA of the CDR3 is TGCGCCAGCAGCTTTAGCGGGAGGGACAATGAGCAGTTCTTC. The full variable domain, rest sourced from reference TRBV5-1 and TRBJ2-1, is KAGVTQTPRYLIKTRGQQVTLSCSPISGHRSVSWYQQTPGQGLQFLFEYFSETQRNKGNFPGRFSGRQFSNSRSEMNVSTLELGDSALYLCASSFSGRDNEQFFGPGTRLTVL.

This sequence joins TRBV6-1 and TRBJ1-2; TRBD1 matches 11 bases. Germline CDR1 MNHNS, CDR2 SASEGT. Germline trimming cut 2 bases from V and 4 bases from J; bases unmatched to any gene: 9. This CDR3 is 17 amino acids long. The CDR3 reads CASSETGTGGSFYGYTF. In nucleotides, the CDR3 is TGTGCCAGCAGTGAAACCGGGACAGGGGGAAGTTTCTATGGCTACACCTTC.

The V and J genes are TRBV20-1 and TRBJ1-2; 8 bases map to TRBD1. Germline lookup yields CDR1 DFQATT and CDR2 SNEGSKA (reference sequence). This CDR3 region has 14 residues. Losses at the gene ends were 3 bases for V and 8 bases for J; bases not matched to a gene: 11. For the CDR3, the DNA is TGCAGTGCTAGTGTTGTGACAGGGGACCGGGGCTACACCTTC. Amino acids: CSASVVTGDRGYTF.

The chain employs TRBV4-1 and TRBJ1-2, with 10 bases fitting TRBD1. J lost 7 bases, V lost 4 bases, and 6 bases had no gene match. This CDR3 comprises 14 residues. Germline V gene sequence: CDR1 MGHRA, CDR2 YSYEKL. The CDR3 region has the DNA TGCGCCAGCAGCCTTGGGACAGGGGATATTGGCTACACCTTC. Amino acid sequence: CASSLGTGDIGYTF.

The chain employs TRBV6-5 and TRBJ2-5; no firm D call. Germline loops: CDR1 MNHEY, CDR2 SVGAGI. V was cut by 9 bases and J by 5 bases, with 16 bases left in between. This CDR3 comprises 13 residues. CDR3 in amino acids: CASQIGRLETQYF. Written as DNA, the CDR3 is TGTGCCAGTCAAATCGGTCGGTTGGAGACCCAGTACTTC.

The chain joins TRBV2 to TRBJ1-6; 8 bases agree with TRBD1. Germline V lookup: CDR1 SNHLY, CDR2 FYNNEI. The CDR3 sequence is 18 residues long. The J segment lost 10 bases and the V segment lost 6 bases, leaving 20 bases of the junction unmatched. CDR3 in DNA: TGTGCCAGCAGCCGGTGGGACCCGGGACAGGCAATCGGATCACCCCTCCACTTT. Its protein is CASSRWDPGQAIGSPLHF. The entire variable domain, with the rest obtained from reference TRBV2 and TRBJ1-6, is as follows: EPEVTQTPSHQVTQMGQEVILRCVPISNHLYFYWYRQILGQKVEFLVSFYNNEISEKSEIFDDQFSVERPDGSNFTLKIRSTKLEDSAMYFCASSRWDPGQAIGSPLHFGNGTRLTVT.

The chain is built from TRBV9 and TRBJ1-2; possibly TRBD1 for D (5 bases). CDR1 is SGDLS and CDR2 is YYNGEE in the germline V gene. V lost 0 bases and J 4 bases, leaving 10 bases between the germline ends. The CDR3 consists of 14 residues. CDR3 nucleotide sequence: TGTGCCAGCAGCGTAGATGTCAGGGCCTATGGCTACACCTTC. This sequence encodes CASSVDVRAYGYTF.

The V and J genes are TRBV29-1 and TRBJ1-2; 9 bases line up with TRBD1. This CDR3 comprises 15 residues. Germline V gene data show CDR1 as SQVTM and CDR2 as ANQGSEA. J gave up 3 bases and V 3 bases, and 8 bases lay outside the gene matches. The CDR3 here is CSVDADRGRDYGYTF. The CDR3 nucleotides read TGCAGCGTTGATGCGGACAGGGGAAGGGACTATGGCTACACCTTC.

The chain links TRBV9 to TRBJ2-5, with TRBD2 identical over 9 bases. V gave up 3 bases and J gave up 5 bases; unmatched junction bases: 11. The CDR3 consists of 16 residues. The germline CDR1 and CDR2 sequences are SGDLS and YYNGEE. DNA for the CDR3: TGTGCCAGCAGCGAGGAGCGGGGGGACGTTTCGGAGACCCAGTACTTC. This translates into CASSEERGDVSETQYF.

The chain employs TRBV19 and TRBJ1-2; TRBD1 matches at 8 bases. The CDR3 has 15 residues. Germline assignment: CDR1 LNHDA and CDR2 SQIVND (reference sequence). The J segment lost 2 bases and the V segment lost 6 bases, leaving 8 bases of the junction unmatched. CDR3 residues: CASRAGQAKNYGYTF. The CDR3 DNA reads TGTGCCAGTAGGGCGGGACAGGCCAAAAACTATGGCTACACCTTC.

The genes are TRBV6-1 and TRBJ1-1, with 9 bases matching TRBD1. This CDR3 has 14 amino acids. Germline CDR1 reads MNHNS; CDR2 reads SASEGT. V lost 5 bases and J lost 7; bases outside the gene matches: 8. The CDR3 reads CASSSQDRGSEAFF. The CDR3 bases are TGTGCCAGCAGTTCCCAAGACAGGGGGAGTGAAGCTTTCTTT.

J is TRBJ1-3 and V is TRBV19, with no clear D. This CDR3 is built from 15 residues. Deletions cut 4 bases from V and 0 bases from J, with 10 bases between. Germline V CDR1 and CDR2: LNHDA, SQIVND (reference sequence). The CDR3 region has the DNA TGTGCCAGTAGTAATGGCCTTAACTCTGGAAACACCATATATTTT. It translates to CASSNGLNSGNTIYF.

This chain joins TRBV3-1 (or the pseudogene TRBV3-2) and TRBJ1-5, with D uncertain. This CDR3 is built from 16 residues. Deletions cut 3 bases from V and 0 bases from J, with 12 bases between. From germline, CDR1 is LGHDT and CDR2 YNNKEL (reference sequence). CDR3 loop: CASSQITRFSNQPQHF. For the CDR3, the DNA is TGTGCCAGCAGCCAGATAACACGTTTTAGCAATCAGCCCCAGCATTTT.

The J gene is TRBJ1-1, the V gene TRBV4-2; tentative D call: TRBD1 (5 bases). The length of the CDR3 is 14 residues. V was trimmed by 2 bases and J by 4 bases, leaving 11 bases between them. CDR1 and CDR2 from the germline V gene are LGHNA and YNFKEQ. The DNA of the CDR3 is TGTGCCAGCAGCCAACCACGGGGGGGCACTGAAGCTTTCTTT. Translated, it gives CASSQPRGGTEAFF.

This chain links TRBV21-1 with TRBJ1-5; the D call of TRBD1 is as the table states it, not checked on the DNA. TRBV21-1 is a documented pseudogene. The CDR3 extends over 16 amino acids. As DNA, the CDR3 is TGTGCCAGCACCCCAACCCGGTACAGGGGGATAGAGCCCCAGCATTTT. Its translation: CASTPTRYRGIEPQHF.

This sequence joins TRBV13 and TRBJ2-3; perhaps TRBD2 as D (6 bases). Per the germline V gene, CDR1 is PRHDT and CDR2 is FYEKMQ (reference sequence). Trimming pared 5 bases from V and 2 bases from J, leaving 11 bases between. This CDR3 region has 14 residues. The CDR3 here is CASSRGGVTDTQYF. In DNA form, the CDR3 reads TGTGCCAGCAGCCGGGGCGGGGTCACAGATACGCAGTATTTT. The full variable domain, with the rest looked up from reference TRBV13 and TRBJ2-3, is AAGVIQSPRHLIKEKRETATLKCYPIPRHDTVYWYQQGPGQDPQFLISFYEKMQSDKGSIPDRFSAQQFSDYHSELNMSSLELGDSALYFCASSRGGVTDTQYFGPGTRLTVL.

The chain uses TRBV6-5 and TRBJ2-1, with 10 bases aligning to TRBD2. Unmatched junction bases numbered 3, after V lost 2 bases and J lost 5 bases. This CDR3 is built from 15 residues. The germline V gene encodes CDR1 MNHEY and CDR2 SVGAGI. CDR3 nucleotide sequence: TGTGCCAGCAGTTACCGAGGACTAGCGGACAATGAGCAGTTCTTC. It is translated as CASSYRGLADNEQFF.

The chain is built from TRBV11-3 and TRBJ2-3; possible D gene TRBD2, 5 bases. V was cut by 7 bases and J by 5 bases, with 10 bases left in between. The CDR3 is made up of 12 amino acids. CDR1 and CDR2 from the germline V gene are SGHNT and YENEEA. This CDR3 reads CASIPGRDTQYF. The CDR3 bases are TGTGCCAGCATCCCTGGGAGAGATACGCAGTATTTT.

The chain joins TRBV7-9 to TRBJ1-1; 10 positions match TRBD1. Germline V CDR1 and CDR2: SEHNR, FQNEAQ (reference sequence). This CDR3 is built from 15 residues. V lost 6 bases, J lost 3 bases, and 7 bases stayed unmatched. CDR3 residues: CASSFTGTGDTEAFF. The DNA for the CDR3 is TGTGCCAGCAGTTTTACCGGGACAGGGGACACTGAAGCTTTCTTT.

V and J are TRBV7-8 and TRBJ2-5, with a possible D match to TRBD2 (6 bases). Germline V lookup: CDR1 SGHVS, CDR2 FQNEAQ. The CDR3 runs 14 residues. Between the trimmed V and J ends, which lost 5 bases and 5 bases, there was a span of 15 bases. The CDR3 loop reads CASSTAGPVETQYF. Written as DNA, the CDR3 is TGTGCCAGCAGCACCGCGGGACCAGTGGAGACCCAGTACTTC.